Below are 14 T cell receptor beta chains sequenced from a single sample in a study of T cells in Graves' hyperthyroidism and ophthalmopathy (dated by TCRdb to 2018 to 2020). Receptor libraries were prepared by multiplex PCR. The reads were generated on an Illumina HiSeq 2000. The TCR beta CDR3 regions were amplified from RNA transcripts. A first-round RT-PCR of the TCR CDR3 used the HTBI primer set with the Qiagen OneStep RT-PCR kit. The public reads were reanalyzed by TCRdb: fastp trimming at Q25, MiXCR alignment, in-frame beta chains only. Each CDR3 protein gets just one entry, which takes the most common genes and DNA from the rows behind it. The sample table lists hundreds of thousands of distinct CDR3 sequences, 15% to 20% of them with a count of one. Around 3.9% of the sample belongs to the ten largest clones. Sequencing was performed on blood. The source of these receptors is a young woman with Graves' hyperthyroidism.

In this sample, this clonotype turned up a few times. The J gene is TRBJ2-1, the V gene TRBV7-2; 8 nucleotides match TRBD2. V shed 3 bases, J shed 9 bases, and the junction held 10 bases outside the gene matches. This CDR3 spans 15 amino acids. The germline V gene has CDR1 SGHTA and CDR2 FQGNSA. The CDR3 sequence is CASSLGTSTLGEQFF. DNA for the CDR3: TGTGCCAGCAGCTTGGGGACTAGTACTCTCGGTGAGCAGTTCTTC.

This clonotype was counted at least ten times. The V call is TRBV7-2, the J call TRBJ2-3; D may be TRBD2 (5 bases). This CDR3 has 13 residues. The germline V gene encodes CDR1 SGHTA and CDR2 FQGNSA. The V gene lost 7 bases and the J gene lost 7 bases, with 15 bases spanning the gap. CDR3 DNA: TGTGCCAGCAAGAGCGGCCGCACGCATACGCAGTATTTT. Translation gives CASKSGRTHTQYF.

This clonotype was seen a few times. The J gene is TRBJ2-7, the V gene TRBV18; D possibly corresponds to TRBD1 (6 bases). The CDR3 covers 14 residues. Germline assignment: CDR1 KGHSH and CDR2 LQKENI. V was shortened by 0 bases and J by 3 bases, with 9 bases between the two germline ends. The CDR3 sequence is CASSPPTGNYEQYF. As DNA, the CDR3 is TGTGCCAGCTCACCACCCACAGGGAACTACGAGCAGTACTTC.

This clonotype was seen repeatedly, ten times or more. V and J are TRBV27 and TRBJ2-5; the match to TRBD1 covers 9 bases. This CDR3 region has 15 residues. The ends lost 5 bases at V and 3 bases at J; junction bases unmatched: 7. Germline V gene data show CDR1 as MNHEY and CDR2 as SMNVEV (reference sequence). CDR3 in DNA: TGTGCCAGCAGTACCTCCGGGACAGGGAAAGAGACCCAGTACTTC. It codes for CASSTSGTGKETQYF.

The chain links TRBV28 to TRBJ2-1; TRBD2 matches 7 bases. V gave up 3 bases and J gave up 4 bases; unmatched junction bases: 6. The CDR3 sequence is 15 residues long. Germline CDR1 and CDR2: MDHEN and SYDVKM. As DNA, the CDR3 is TGTGCCAGCAGTTTCGGGACTACGCCTTACAATGAGCAGTTCTTC. Translating it yields CASSFGTTPYNEQFF. Combining the CDR3 with reference TRBV28 and TRBJ2-1 gives the whole variable domain DVKVTQSSRYLVKRTGEKVFLECVQDMDHENMFWYRQDPGLGLRLIYFSYDVKMKEKGDIPEGYSVSREKKERFSLILESASTNQTSMYLCASSFGTTPYNEQFFGPGTRLTVL.

At least ten counts were recorded for this clonotype. V and J are TRBV18 and TRBJ2-3; D not certain. Per germline, CDR1 KGHSH and CDR2 LQKENI. The V end lost 0 bases, the J end lost 3 bases, and 4 bases lay between the germline ends. The CDR3 runs to 13 residues. The CDR3 reads CASSPPMTDTQYF. CDR3 sequence (DNA): TGTGCCAGCTCACCACCGATGACAGATACGCAGTATTTT.

Ten or more counts support this clonotype. The gene calls are TRBV3-1 and TRBJ2-7; D is unclear. Germline CDR1 is LGHDT and CDR2 is YNNKEL (reference sequence). The length of the CDR3 is 14 residues. Trimming took off 8 bases at V and 0 bases at J, with 14 bases between the two ends. The CDR3 DNA reads TGTGCCAGCTCCCAGTATTCGAGCTCCTACGAGCAGTACTTC. Translation: CASSQYSSSYEQYF.

This chain links TRBV4-1 with TRBJ2-2; TRBD2 agrees at 7 bases. The germline CDR1 and CDR2 sequences are MGHRA and YSYEKL. With V trimmed by 3 bases and J by 1 base, 8 bases remained unmatched. The CDR3 spans 17 residues. The CDR3 sequence: CASSQALTSRNTGELFF. The CDR3 nucleotides read TGCGCCAGCAGCCAGGCCCTGACTAGCAGGAACACCGGGGAGCTGTTTTTT.

There are many counts of this clonotype. The chain uses TRBV28 and TRBJ1-5; weak D call: TRBD1 (6 bases). CDR3 length: 15 amino acids. Trimming shortened V by 5 bases and J by 2 bases, and 13 bases separated the two germline ends. In germline, CDR1 is MDHEN, CDR2 SYDVKM. The CDR3 DNA follows: TGTGCCAGCAGTGAACAGGGCCTTGGCAATCAGCCCCAGCATTTT. Its protein is CASSEQGLGNQPQHF. Full variable domain (rest looked up from reference TRBV28 and TRBJ1-5): DVKVTQSSRYLVKRTGEKVFLECVQDMDHENMFWYRQDPGLGLRLIYFSYDVKMKEKGDIPEGYSVSREKKERFSLILESASTNQTSMYLCASSEQGLGNQPQHFGDGTRLSIL.

This clonotype has just a few counts. The chain employs TRBV19 and TRBJ1-5; D gene unclear. Germline assignment: CDR1 LNHDA and CDR2 SQIVND (reference sequence). CDR3 size: 14 residues. Trimming took off 1 base at V and 6 bases at J, with 10 bases between the two ends. The CDR3, as DNA: TGTGCCAGTAGTATAGGACGGGGTACTCAGCCCCAGCATTTT. This gives the protein CASSIGRGTQPQHF.

This clonotype was picked up a small number of times. The chain joins TRBV6-2 or TRBV6-3 to TRBJ2-3; the D gene is possibly TRBD2 (5 bases). This CDR3 is 16 amino acids long. Trimming pared 0 bases from V and 4 bases from J, leaving 14 bases between. Germline V gene data show CDR1 as MNHEY and CDR2 as SVGEGT. The CDR3 is CASSYSSGNLADTQYF. As DNA, the CDR3 is TGTGCCAGCAGTTACTCGTCGGGGAACTTGGCAGATACGCAGTATTTT.

This clonotype occurred many times. The V and J genes are TRBV27 and TRBJ2-1; the match to TRBD2 covers 13 bases. The V gene end was trimmed by 2 bases and the J gene end by 2 bases; junction bases not matched to a gene: 3. This CDR3 comprises 17 residues. Germline V gene lookup returns CDR1 MNHEY and CDR2 SMNVEV (reference sequence). The CDR3 here is CASSLGTSGVTYNEQFF. CDR3 DNA: TGTGCCAGCAGTTTAGGGACTAGCGGGGTAACCTACAATGAGCAGTTCTTC.

The V call is TRBV7-2, the J call TRBJ2-7, with D possibly called TRBD1 or TRBD2 (5 bases each). Germline V lookup: CDR1 SGHTA, CDR2 FQGNSA. The CDR3 consists of 15 residues. V was clipped by 1 base and J by 3 bases, with 13 bases between them. The CDR3 region is CASSLDRGALYEQYF. The CDR3 nucleotides are TGTGCCAGCAGCTTAGACCGAGGGGCCCTCTACGAGCAGTACTTC.

Points on this clonotype: It may be a read error: a sequence one base away is much more abundant. V is TRBV12-3 or TRBV12-4 and J is TRBJ2-5; D not resolved. This CDR3 is 13 amino acids long. The DNA of the CDR3 is TGTGCCTGCAGTGAAGTTCTTCAAGAGACCCAGTACTTC. Translated: CACSEVLQETQYF.